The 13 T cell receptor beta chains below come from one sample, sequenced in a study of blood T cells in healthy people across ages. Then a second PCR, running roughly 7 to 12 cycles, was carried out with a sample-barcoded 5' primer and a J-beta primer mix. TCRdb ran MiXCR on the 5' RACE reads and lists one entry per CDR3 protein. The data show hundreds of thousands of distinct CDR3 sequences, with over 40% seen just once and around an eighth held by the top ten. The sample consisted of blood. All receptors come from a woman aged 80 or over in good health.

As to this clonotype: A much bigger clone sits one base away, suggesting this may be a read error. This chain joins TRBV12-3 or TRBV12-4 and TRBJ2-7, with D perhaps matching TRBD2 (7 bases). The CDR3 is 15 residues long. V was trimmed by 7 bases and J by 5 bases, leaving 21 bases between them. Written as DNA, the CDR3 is TGTGCCAGCACCGCGGGGGACACAGTCCCCCACGAGCAGTACTTC. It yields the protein CASTAGDTVPHEQYF.

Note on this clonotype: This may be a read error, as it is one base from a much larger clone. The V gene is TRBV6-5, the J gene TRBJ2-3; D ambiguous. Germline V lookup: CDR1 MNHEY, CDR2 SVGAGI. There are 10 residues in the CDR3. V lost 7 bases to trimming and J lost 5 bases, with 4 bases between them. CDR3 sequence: CASKRDTQYF. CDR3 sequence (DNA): TGTGCCAGCAAGAGAGATACGCAGTATTTT.

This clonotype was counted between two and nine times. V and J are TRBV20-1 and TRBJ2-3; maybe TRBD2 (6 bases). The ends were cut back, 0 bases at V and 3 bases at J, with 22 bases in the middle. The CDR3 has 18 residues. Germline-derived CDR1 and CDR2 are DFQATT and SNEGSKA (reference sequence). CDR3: CSARDAQQLGEETDTQYF. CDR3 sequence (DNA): TGCAGTGCTAGAGATGCCCAACAACTAGGGGAGGAGACAGATACGCAGTATTTT.

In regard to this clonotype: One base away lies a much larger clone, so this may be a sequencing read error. CDR3: CSAPHGLLASEANVLTF. In DNA, the CDR3 is TGCAGTGCCCCACATGGCCTCCTGGCCTCTGAGGCCAACGTCCTGACTTTC. This chain uses TRBV20-1 with TRBJ2-6, with D hard to call. The CDR3 loop spans 17 amino acids. The germline gives CDR1 DFQATT, CDR2 SNEGSKA (reference sequence).

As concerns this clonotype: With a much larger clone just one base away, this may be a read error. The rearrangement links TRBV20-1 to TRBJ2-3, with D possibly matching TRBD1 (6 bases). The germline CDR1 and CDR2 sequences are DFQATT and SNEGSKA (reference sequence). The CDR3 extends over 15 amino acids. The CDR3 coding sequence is TGCAATGCTAGACGAGGACAGCTACTCACAGATACGCAGTATTTT. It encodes CNARRGQLLTDTQYF.

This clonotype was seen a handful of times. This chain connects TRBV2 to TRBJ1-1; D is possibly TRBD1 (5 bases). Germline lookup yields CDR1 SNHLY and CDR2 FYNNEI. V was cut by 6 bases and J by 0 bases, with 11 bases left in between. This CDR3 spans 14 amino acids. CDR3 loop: CASSGHSMNTEAFF. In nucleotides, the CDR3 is TGTGCCAGCAGCGGACACTCCATGAACACTGAAGCTTTCTTT.

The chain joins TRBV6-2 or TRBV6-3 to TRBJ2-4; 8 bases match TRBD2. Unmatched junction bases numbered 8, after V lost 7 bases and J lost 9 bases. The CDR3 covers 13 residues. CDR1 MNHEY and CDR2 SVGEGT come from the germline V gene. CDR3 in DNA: TGTGCCAGCAAAAAGGCGGGGGGATCCATTCAGTACTTC. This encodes CASKKAGGSIQYF.

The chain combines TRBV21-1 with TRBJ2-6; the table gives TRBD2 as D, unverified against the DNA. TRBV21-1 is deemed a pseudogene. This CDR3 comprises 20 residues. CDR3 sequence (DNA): TGTGCCAGCAGCAAGGCAGCCCGAAGACTAGCGGCACCTGGGGCCAACGTCCTGACTTTC. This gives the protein CASSKAARRLAAPGANVLTF.

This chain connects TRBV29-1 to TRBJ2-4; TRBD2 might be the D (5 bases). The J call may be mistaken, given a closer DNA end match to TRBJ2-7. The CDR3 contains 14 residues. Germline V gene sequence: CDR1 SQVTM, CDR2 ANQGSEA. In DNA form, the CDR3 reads TGCAGCGTGGCGGGTCTGGGCGGAAGCTACGAGCAGTACTTC. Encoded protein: CSVAGLGGSYEQYF.

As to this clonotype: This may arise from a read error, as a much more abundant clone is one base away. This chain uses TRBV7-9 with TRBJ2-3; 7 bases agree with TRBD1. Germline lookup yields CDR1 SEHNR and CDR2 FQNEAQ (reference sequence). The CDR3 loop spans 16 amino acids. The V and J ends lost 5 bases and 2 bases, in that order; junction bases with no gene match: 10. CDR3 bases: TGTGCCAGCAGCCCCCCACGGACAGGAATCACAGATACGCAGTATTTT. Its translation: CASSPPRTGITDTQYF.

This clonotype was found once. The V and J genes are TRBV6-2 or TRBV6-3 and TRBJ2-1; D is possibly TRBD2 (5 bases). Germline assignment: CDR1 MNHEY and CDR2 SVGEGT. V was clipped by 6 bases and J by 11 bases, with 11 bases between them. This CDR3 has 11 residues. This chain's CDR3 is CASSNGDKQFF. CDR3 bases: TGTGCCAGCAGCAACGGGGATAAGCAGTTCTTC.

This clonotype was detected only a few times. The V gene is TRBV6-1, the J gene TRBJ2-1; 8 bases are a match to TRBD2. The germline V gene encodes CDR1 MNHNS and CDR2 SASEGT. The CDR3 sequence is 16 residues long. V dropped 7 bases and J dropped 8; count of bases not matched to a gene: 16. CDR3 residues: CASNMRTSSGGDEQFF. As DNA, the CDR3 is TGTGCCAGCAATATGCGGACTAGCTCTGGGGGGGATGAGCAGTTCTTC.

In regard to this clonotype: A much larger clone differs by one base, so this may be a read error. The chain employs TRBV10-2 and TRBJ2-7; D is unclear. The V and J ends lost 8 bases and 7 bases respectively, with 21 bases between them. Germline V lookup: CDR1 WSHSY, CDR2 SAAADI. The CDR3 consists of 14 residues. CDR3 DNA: TGCGCCAGCTCGATTCGGAAAGCTGAAAATGAGCAGTACTTC. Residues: CASSIRKAENEQYF.